The present entry profiles one T cell receptor beta chain with its context. Its antigen is not identified. The iRepertoire nested amplicon-rescue multiplex PCR amplified TCR alpha and beta CDR3s from RNA. For one-step reverse transcription and amplification, roughly 95-450 ng of tissue mRNA or PBMC total RNA was used. TCRdb recomputed calls from the multiplex PCR reads with MiXCR, one row per CDR3 protein. Among roughly 190,000 distinct CDR3 sequences listed, about 32% were seen once. This entry comes from a study of glioma-infiltrating T cells. Findings and limits, study-wide: Tissue and blood shared very few CDR3 sequences. Tissue-blood divergence was below expectation in non-neoplastic patients, above in gliomas.

Per the germline V gene, CDR1 is PRHDT and CDR2 is FYEKMQ (reference sequence). Trimming took off 5 bases at V and 0 bases at J, with 17 bases between the two ends. The CDR3 contains 17 residues. Specimen: glioma tissue, nonneoplastic brain tissue, or PBMCs (not recorded which). The sequence came from a human donor with low-grade glioma or glioblastoma, undergoing nonglioma brain surgery, or in good health (not recorded which). V gene TRBV13 combines with J gene TRBJ1-3; D is perhaps TRBD1 (5 bases). The chain's CDR3 is CASSPVPQGRSGNTIYF. Written as DNA, the CDR3 is TGTGCCAGCAGCCCTGTACCCCAGGGTCGCTCTGGAAACACCATATATTTT.